Presented here are 15 T cell receptor beta chains from one specimen sequenced in a study of blood T cell repertoires in COVID-19. Clones were sequenced by immunoSEQ multiplex PCR, and TCRdb holds only the in-frame ones, with some missing. The sample lists about 360,000 clones; 80% to 90% were seen once. The sequenced sample was peripheral blood. The receptors come from a woman aged 55 to 70 with COVID-19, enrolled during active disease.

This clone was observed a single time. The chain combines TRBV6-5 with TRBJ1-1, with D perhaps matching TRBD1 (6 bases). The CDR3 is 14 residues long. Trimming removed 4 bases at V and 7 bases at J, with 16 bases between. CDR1 and CDR2 from the germline V gene are MNHEY and SVGAGI. The CDR3 region is CASSSRRQEFEAFF. The CDR3 bases are TGTGCCAGCAGTTCCCGTCGACAGGAGTTTGAAGCTTTCTTT.

The chain joins TRBV5-1 to TRBJ1-2; D is uncertain. Per germline, CDR1 SGHRS and CDR2 YFSETQ. Trimming shortened V by 5 bases and J by 2 bases, and 4 bases separated the two germline ends. This CDR3 has 11 residues. This CDR3 reads CASSTNYGYTF. The CDR3, as DNA: TGCGCCAGCAGTACAAACTATGGCTACACCTTC. Using reference TRBV5-1 and TRBJ1-2 for the parts outside the CDR3, the full variable domain is KAGVTQTPRYLIKTRGQQVTLSCSPISGHRSVSWYQQTPGQGLQFLFEYFSETQRNKGNFPGRFSGRQFSNSRSEMNVSTLELGDSALYLCASSTNYGYTFGSGTRLTVV.

The rearrangement joins TRBV18 to TRBJ1-5; TRBD1 might be the D (5 bases). Trimming stripped 3 bases from V and 2 bases from J, with 11 bases between. The length of the CDR3 is 15 residues. Looked up from germline, CDR1 is KGHSH and CDR2 is LQKENI. This chain's CDR3 is CASSPGAGGNQPQHF. CDR3 nucleotides: TGTGCCAGCTCACCTGGGGCGGGGGGCAATCAGCCCCAGCATTTT.

The CDR3 DNA is TGCGCCAGCAGTCAACTCAACAGGCACTATGGCTACACCTTC. Translated, it gives CASSQLNRHYGYTF. The chain has TRBV23-1 and TRBJ1-2; tentatively, D is TRBD1 (5 bases). TRBV23-1 is annotated as an ORF whose role is uncertain. The ends were cut back, 2 bases at V and 3 bases at J, with 10 bases in the middle. This CDR3 contains 14 residues.

This chain connects TRBV6-5 to TRBJ1-4; 8 bases agree with TRBD1. Losses at the gene ends were 5 bases for V and 6 bases for J; bases not matched to a gene: 5. Germline V gene sequence: CDR1 MNHEY, CDR2 SVGAGI. CDR3 length: 14 amino acids. The CDR3, as DNA: TGTGCCAGCAGTCAACAGGGGGTAGATGAAAAACTGTTTTTT. As protein: CASSQQGVDEKLFF.

Only one count was recorded for this clone. The rearrangement joins TRBV19 to TRBJ2-5, with 7 bases that match TRBD1. Unmatched junction bases numbered 8, after V lost 2 bases and J lost 5 bases. This CDR3 comprises 15 residues. CDR1 and CDR2 from the germline V gene are LNHDA and SQIVND (reference sequence). The CDR3 sequence: CASSIMGQPLETQYF. The CDR3 coding sequence is TGTGCCAGTAGTATAATGGGACAGCCGCTGGAGACCCAGTACTTC.

This chain links TRBV18 with TRBJ2-7, with 7 positions matching TRBD1. CDR3 length: 13 amino acids. After removal of 5 bases from V and 6 bases from J, the junction contained 7 bases not matched to a gene. Germline CDR1 is KGHSH and CDR2 is LQKENI. CDR3 amino acids: CASSETGPGEQYF. In DNA, the CDR3 is TGTGCCAGCTCAGAGACAGGGCCAGGCGAGCAGTACTTC.

This clone has only a few counts. The J gene is TRBJ2-7, the V gene TRBV7-2; 12 positions agree with TRBD2. CDR1 and CDR2 from the germline V gene are SGHTA and FQGNSA. V gave up 5 bases and J gave up 4 bases; unmatched junction bases: 6. This CDR3 comprises 15 residues. CDR3 coding DNA: TGTGCCAGCAGCCCCGGGACTAGCGGGCTATACGAGCAGTACTTC. Protein sequence: CASSPGTSGLYEQYF.

The genes are TRBV9 and TRBJ2-7, with D possibly being TRBD2 (7 bases). CDR3 length: 15 residues. The V end lost 0 bases, the J end lost 5 bases, and 15 bases lay between the germline ends. The germline CDR1 and CDR2 sequences are SGDLS and YYNGEE. The CDR3 nucleotides are TGTGCCAGCAGCGTAGTGGGCAGGGGAGGGGACGAGCAGTACTTC. This encodes CASSVVGRGGDEQYF.

The chain has TRBV6-6 and TRBJ1-2; D not resolved. V lost 0 bases to trimming and J lost 4 bases, with 15 bases between them. This CDR3 contains 16 residues. Germline values: CDR1 MNHNY, CDR2 SVGAGI (reference sequence). This CDR3 reads CASSYSPTRGAYGYTF. In DNA, the CDR3 is TGTGCCAGCAGTTACTCCCCTACACGGGGAGCCTATGGCTACACCTTC.

This rearrangement joins TRBV7-8 to TRBJ2-3, with 8 bases fitting TRBD2. The CDR3 loop spans 12 amino acids. The germline V gene encodes CDR1 SGHVS and CDR2 FQNEAQ. The CDR3 DNA sequence: TGTGGCGTAGGCGGGGGGACCAATACGCAGTATTTT. Translated, it gives CGVGGGTNTQYF.

The chain has TRBV29-1 and TRBJ2-3, with 7 bases matching TRBD2. This CDR3 comprises 16 residues. From germline, CDR1 is SQVTM and CDR2 ANQGSEA. The junction had 10 bases not matched to a gene; V was cut back by 2 bases and J by 2 bases. Here the CDR3 reads CSVEPPTSWYTDTQYF. For the CDR3, the DNA is TGCAGCGTTGAACCACCGACTAGCTGGTACACAGATACGCAGTATTTT.

This rearrangement joins TRBV10-3 to TRBJ1-1, with a tentative D call TRBD1 (5 bases). Trimming took 11 bases from V and 1 from J, leaving 14 bases between them. The CDR3 runs to 13 residues. From germline, CDR1 is ENHRY and CDR2 SYGVKD. The CDR3: CAARRAENTEAFF. The CDR3 DNA sequence: TGTGCCGCCCGCAGGGCGGAGAACACTGAAGCTTTCTTT.

This rearrangement joins TRBV7-2 to TRBJ1-2; D may be TRBD1 (5 bases). The CDR3 contains 13 residues. Deletions cut 3 bases from V and 7 bases from J, with 12 bases between. Germline V gene lookup returns CDR1 SGHTA and CDR2 FQGNSA. The CDR3 DNA reads as TGTGCCAGCAGCTTCTTCGACAGTACTGGCTACACCTTC. It yields the protein CASSFFDSTGYTF.

The chain is built from TRBV6-2 or TRBV6-3 and TRBJ2-5, with 8 bases matching TRBD1. CDR3 length equals 17 residues. Germline V gene sequence: CDR1 MNHEY, CDR2 SVGEGT. J was trimmed by 1 base and V by 4 bases; bases with no gene match: 11. The CDR3 spells CASSSWSRDRSQETQYF. CDR3 bases: TGTGCCAGCAGTTCCTGGTCCCGGGACAGGAGCCAAGAGACCCAGTACTTC.